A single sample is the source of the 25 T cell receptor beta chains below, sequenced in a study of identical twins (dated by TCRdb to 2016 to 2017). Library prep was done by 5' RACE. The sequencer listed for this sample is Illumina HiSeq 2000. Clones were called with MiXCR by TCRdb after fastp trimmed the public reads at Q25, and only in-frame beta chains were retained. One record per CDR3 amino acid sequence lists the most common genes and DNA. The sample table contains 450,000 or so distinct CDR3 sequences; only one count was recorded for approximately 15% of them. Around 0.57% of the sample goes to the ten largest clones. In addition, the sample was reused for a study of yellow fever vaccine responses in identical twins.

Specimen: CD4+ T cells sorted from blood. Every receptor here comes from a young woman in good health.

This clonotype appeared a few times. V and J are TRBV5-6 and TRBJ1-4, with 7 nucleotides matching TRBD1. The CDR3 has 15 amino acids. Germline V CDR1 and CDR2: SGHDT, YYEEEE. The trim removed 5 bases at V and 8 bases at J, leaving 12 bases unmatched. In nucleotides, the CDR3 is TGTGCCAGCAGTCTATTAGACAGGGTCGAAGAAAAACTGTTTTTT. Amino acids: CASSLLDRVEEKLFF.

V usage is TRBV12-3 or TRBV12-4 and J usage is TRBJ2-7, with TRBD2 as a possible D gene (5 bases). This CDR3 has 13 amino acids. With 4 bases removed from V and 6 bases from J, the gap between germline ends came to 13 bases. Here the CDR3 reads CASSSLRAGEQYF. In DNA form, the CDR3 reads TGTGCCAGCAGTTCATTGAGGGCGGGCGAGCAGTACTTC.

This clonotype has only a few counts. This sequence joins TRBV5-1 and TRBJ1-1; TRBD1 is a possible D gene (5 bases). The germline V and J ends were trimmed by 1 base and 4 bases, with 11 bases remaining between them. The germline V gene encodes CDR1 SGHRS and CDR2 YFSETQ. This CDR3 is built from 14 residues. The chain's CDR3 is CASSLSAGTTEAFF. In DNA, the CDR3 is TGCGCCAGCAGCTTGTCGGCAGGGACCACTGAAGCTTTCTTT.

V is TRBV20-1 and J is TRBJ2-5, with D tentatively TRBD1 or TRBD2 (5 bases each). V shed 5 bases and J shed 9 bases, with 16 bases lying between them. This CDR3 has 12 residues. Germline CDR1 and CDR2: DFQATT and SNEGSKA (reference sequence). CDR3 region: CSAHGRRGAQYF. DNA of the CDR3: TGCAGTGCTCACGGACGTAGAGGGGCCCAGTACTTC.

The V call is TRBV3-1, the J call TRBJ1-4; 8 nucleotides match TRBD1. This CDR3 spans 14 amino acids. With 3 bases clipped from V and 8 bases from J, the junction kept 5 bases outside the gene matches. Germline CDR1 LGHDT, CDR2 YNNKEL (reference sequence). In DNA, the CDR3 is TGTGCCAGCAGCCATCAGGGGGCGGGGGAAAAACTGTTTTTT. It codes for CASSHQGAGEKLFF.

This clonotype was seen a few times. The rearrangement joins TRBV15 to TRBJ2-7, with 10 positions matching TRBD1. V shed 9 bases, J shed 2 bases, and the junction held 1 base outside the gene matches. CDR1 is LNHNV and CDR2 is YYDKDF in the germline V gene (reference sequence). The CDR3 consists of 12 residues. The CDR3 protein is CATGTGAYEQYF. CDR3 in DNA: TGTGCCACTGGGACAGGGGCCTACGAGCAGTACTTC.

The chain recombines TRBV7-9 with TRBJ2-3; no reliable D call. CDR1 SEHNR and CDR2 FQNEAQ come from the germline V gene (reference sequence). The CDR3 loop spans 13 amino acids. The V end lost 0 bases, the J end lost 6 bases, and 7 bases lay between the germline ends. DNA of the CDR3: TGTGCCAGCAGCTTAGCTGAGCCGGATACGCAGTATTTT. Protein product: CASSLAEPDTQYF.

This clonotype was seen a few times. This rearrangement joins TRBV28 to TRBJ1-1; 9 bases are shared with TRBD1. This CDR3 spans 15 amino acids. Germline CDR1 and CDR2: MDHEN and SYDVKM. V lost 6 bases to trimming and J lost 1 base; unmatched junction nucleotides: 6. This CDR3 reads CASRGGGQGNTEAFF. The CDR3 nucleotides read TGTGCCAGCAGAGGGGGGGGACAGGGGAACACTGAAGCTTTCTTT.

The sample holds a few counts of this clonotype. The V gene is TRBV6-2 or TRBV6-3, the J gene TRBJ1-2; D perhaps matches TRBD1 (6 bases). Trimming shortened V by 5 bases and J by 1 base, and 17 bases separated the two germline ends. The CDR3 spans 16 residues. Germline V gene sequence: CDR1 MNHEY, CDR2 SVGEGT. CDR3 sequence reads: CASSKQGQTYNYGYTF. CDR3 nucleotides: TGTGCCAGCAGTAAGCAAGGACAGACCTATAACTATGGCTACACCTTC.

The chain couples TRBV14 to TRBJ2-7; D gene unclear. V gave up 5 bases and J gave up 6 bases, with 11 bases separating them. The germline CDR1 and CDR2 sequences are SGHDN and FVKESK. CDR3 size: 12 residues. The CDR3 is CASSESSFEQYF. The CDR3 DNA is TGTGCCAGCAGCGAGAGTTCTTTCGAGCAGTACTTC.

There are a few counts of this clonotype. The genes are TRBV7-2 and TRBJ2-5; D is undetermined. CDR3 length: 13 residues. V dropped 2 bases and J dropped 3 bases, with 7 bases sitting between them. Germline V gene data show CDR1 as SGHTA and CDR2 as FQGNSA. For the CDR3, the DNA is TGTGCCAGCAGCTTACAGCGCGAAGAGACCCAGTACTTC. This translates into CASSLQREETQYF.

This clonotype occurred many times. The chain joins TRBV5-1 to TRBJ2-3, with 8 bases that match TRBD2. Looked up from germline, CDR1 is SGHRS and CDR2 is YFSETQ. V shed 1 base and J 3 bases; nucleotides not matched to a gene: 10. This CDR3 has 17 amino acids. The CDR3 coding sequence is TGCGCCAGCAGCTTGTACGGGAGGGCCGGTCAGACAGATACGCAGTATTTT. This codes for CASSLYGRAGQTDTQYF. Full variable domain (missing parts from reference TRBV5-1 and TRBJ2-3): KAGVTQTPRYLIKTRGQQVTLSCSPISGHRSVSWYQQTPGQGLQFLFEYFSETQRNKGNFPGRFSGRQFSNSRSEMNVSTLELGDSALYLCASSLYGRAGQTDTQYFGPGTRLTVL.

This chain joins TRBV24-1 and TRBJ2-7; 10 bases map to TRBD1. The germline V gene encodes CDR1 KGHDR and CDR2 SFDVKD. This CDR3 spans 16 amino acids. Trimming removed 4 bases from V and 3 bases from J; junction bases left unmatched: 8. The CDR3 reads CATSDSTGGAFYEQYF. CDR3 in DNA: TGTGCCACCAGTGACTCGACAGGGGGCGCGTTCTACGAGCAGTACTTC.

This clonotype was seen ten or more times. In nucleotides, the CDR3 is TGTGCCAGCAGTTACACCAATGAGCAGTTCTTC. Its translation: CASSYTNEQFF. V gene TRBV6-2 or TRBV6-3 combines with J gene TRBJ2-1; no definite D call. CDR1 is MNHEY, CDR2 SVGEGT, per germline. The CDR3 totals 11 residues. The V end lost 2 bases, the J end lost 6 bases, and 2 bases lay between the germline ends.

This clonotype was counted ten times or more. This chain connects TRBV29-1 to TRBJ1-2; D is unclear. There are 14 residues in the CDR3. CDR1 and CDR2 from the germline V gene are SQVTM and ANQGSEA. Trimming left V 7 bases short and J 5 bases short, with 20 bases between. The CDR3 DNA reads TGCAGCGCCAGCCCTATCCCGGCGGGGTATGGCTACACCTTC. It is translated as CSASPIPAGYGYTF.

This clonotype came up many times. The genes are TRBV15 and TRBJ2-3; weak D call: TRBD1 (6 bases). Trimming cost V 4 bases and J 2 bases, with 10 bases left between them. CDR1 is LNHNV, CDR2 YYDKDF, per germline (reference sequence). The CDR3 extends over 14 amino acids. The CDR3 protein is CATSTDRYTDTQYF. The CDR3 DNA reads TGTGCCACCAGCACGGACAGATACACAGATACGCAGTATTTT. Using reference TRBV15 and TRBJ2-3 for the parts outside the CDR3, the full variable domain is DAMVIQNPRYQVTQFGKPVTLSCSQTLNHNVMYWYQQKSSQAPKLLFHYYDKDFNNEADTPDNFQSRRPNTSFCFLDIRSPGLGDTAMYLCATSTDRYTDTQYFGPGTRLTVL.

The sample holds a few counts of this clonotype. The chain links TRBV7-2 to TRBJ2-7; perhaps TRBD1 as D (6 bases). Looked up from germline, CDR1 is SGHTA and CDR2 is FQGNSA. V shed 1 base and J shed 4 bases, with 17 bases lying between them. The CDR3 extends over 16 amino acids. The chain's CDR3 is CASSLEGTNFKYEQYF. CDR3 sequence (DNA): TGTGCCAGCAGCTTAGAAGGGACAAATTTCAAGTACGAGCAGTACTTC.

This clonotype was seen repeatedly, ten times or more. In DNA form, the CDR3 reads TGTGCCACGAAAATTGACCGGACTAGCGGGGGGATCACGGATACGCAGTATTTT. It yields the protein CATKIDRTSGGITDTQYF. V and J are TRBV10-3 and TRBJ2-3; TRBD2 matches 14 bases. CDR3 length equals 18 residues. CDR1 is ENHRY and CDR2 is SYGVKD in the germline V gene. The trim removed 10 bases at V and 6 bases at J, leaving 18 bases unmatched.

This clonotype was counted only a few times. The CDR3 protein is CASSLRGPAENTGELFF. The DNA of the CDR3 is TGCGCCAGCAGCCTCCGGGGACCAGCGGAGAACACCGGGGAGCTGTTTTTT. J is TRBJ2-2 and V is TRBV4-1; either TRBD1 or TRBD2 may supply D (5 bases each). Germline V lookup: CDR1 MGHRA, CDR2 YSYEKL. CDR3 size: 17 residues. V was trimmed by 4 bases and J by 1 base, leaving 16 bases between them.

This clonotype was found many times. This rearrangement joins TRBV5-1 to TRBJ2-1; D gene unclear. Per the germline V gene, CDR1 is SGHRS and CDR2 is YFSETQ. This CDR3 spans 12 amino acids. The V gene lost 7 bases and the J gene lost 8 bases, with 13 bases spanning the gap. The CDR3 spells CASGSGSYEQFF. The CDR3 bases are TGCGCCAGCGGTAGTGGTAGCTATGAGCAGTTCTTC.

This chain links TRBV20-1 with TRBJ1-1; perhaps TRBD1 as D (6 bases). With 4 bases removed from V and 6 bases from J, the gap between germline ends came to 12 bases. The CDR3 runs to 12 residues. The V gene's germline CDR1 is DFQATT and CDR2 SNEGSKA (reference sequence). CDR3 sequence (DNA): TGCAGTGCTACAACAGGGTGGGCTGAAGCTTTCTTT. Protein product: CSATTGWAEAFF.

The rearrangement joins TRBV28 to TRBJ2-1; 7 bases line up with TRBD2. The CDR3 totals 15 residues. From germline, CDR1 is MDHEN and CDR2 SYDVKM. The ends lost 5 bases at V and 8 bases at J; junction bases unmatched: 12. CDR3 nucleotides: TGTGCCAGCAGTCCCAGCGGGGTGGTATCTTATGAGCAGTTCTTC. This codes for CASSPSGVVSYEQFF.

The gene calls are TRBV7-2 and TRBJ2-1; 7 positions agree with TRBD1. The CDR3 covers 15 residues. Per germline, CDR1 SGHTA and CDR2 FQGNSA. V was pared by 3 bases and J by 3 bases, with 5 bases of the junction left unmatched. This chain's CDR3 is CASSLARQGYNEQFF. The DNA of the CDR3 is TGTGCCAGCAGCTTGGCCAGACAGGGCTACAATGAGCAGTTCTTC.

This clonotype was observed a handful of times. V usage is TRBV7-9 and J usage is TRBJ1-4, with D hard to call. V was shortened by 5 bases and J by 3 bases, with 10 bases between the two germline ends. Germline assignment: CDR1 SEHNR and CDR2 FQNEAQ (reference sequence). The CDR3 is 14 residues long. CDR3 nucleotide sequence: TGTGCCAGCAGCCCCGGACGAGCTAATGAAAAACTGTTTTTT. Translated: CASSPGRANEKLFF. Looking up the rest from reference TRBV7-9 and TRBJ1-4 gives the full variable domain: DTGVSQNPRHKITKRGQNVTFRCDPISEHNRLYWYRQTLGQGPEFLTYFQNEAQLEKSRLLSDRFSAERPKGSFSTLEIQRTEQGDSAMYLCASSPGRANEKLFFGSGTQLSVL.

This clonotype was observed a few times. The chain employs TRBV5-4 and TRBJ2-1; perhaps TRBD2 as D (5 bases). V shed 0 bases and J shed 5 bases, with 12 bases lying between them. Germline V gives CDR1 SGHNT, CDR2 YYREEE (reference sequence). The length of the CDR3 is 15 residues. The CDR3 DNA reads TGTGCCAGCAGCTTGGGCTTAGCGTCGGACAATGAGCAGTTCTTC. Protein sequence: CASSLGLASDNEQFF.